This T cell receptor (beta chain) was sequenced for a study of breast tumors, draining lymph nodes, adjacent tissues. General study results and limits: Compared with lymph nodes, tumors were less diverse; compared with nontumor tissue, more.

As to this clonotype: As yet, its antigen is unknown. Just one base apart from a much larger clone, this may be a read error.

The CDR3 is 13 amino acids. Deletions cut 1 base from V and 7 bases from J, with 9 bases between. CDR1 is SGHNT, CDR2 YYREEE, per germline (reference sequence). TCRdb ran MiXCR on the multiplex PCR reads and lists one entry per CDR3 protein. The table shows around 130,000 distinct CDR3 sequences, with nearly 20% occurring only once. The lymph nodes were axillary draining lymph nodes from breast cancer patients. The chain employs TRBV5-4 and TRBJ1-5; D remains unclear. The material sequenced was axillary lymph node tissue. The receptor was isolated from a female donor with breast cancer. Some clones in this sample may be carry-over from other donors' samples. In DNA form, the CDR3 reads TGTGCCAGCAGCTTGTTCAGTGTACAGCCCCAGCATTTT. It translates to CASSLFSVQPQHF.